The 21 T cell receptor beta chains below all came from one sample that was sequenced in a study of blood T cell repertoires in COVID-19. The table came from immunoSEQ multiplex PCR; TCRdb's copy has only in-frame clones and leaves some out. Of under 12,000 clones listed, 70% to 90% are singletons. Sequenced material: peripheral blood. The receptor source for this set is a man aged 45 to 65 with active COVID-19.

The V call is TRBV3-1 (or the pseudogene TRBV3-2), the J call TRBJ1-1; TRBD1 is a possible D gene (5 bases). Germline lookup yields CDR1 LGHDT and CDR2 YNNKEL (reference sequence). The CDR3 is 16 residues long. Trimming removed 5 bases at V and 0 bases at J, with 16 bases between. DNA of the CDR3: TGTGCCAGCAGCTCCCAAGGTGGGGCAATGAACACTGAAGCTTTCTTT. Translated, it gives CASSSQGGAMNTEAFF.

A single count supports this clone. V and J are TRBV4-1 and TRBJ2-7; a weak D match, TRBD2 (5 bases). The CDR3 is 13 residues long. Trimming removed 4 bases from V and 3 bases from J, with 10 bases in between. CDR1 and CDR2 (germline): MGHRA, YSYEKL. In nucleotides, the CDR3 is TGCGCCAGCAGCCCACAGAGGGACTACGAGCAGTACTTC. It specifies CASSPQRDYEQYF.

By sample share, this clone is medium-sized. The CDR3 region has the DNA TGTGCCAGCAGCCAAGCCCCTAGCGGGAGGGCCTTCTACAATGAGCAGTTCTTC. This encodes CASSQAPSGRAFYNEQFF. The chain carries TRBV3-1 (or the pseudogene TRBV3-2) and TRBJ2-1; 12 nucleotides match TRBD2. V was pared by 1 base and J by 3 bases, with 7 bases of the junction left unmatched. The CDR3 contains 18 residues. The germline V gene encodes CDR1 LGHDT and CDR2 YNNKEL (reference sequence).

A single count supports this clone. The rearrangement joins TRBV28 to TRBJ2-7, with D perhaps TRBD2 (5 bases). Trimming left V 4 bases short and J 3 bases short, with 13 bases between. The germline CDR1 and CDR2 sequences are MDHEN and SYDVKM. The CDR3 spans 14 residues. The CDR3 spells CASSSHSVGYEQYF. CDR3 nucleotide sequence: TGTGCCAGCAGTTCCCATAGCGTGGGCTACGAGCAGTACTTC.

Here the CDR3 DNA reads TGTGCCAGCAGCCCTCGTTTGCGAAGCCTCGGGGAGCTGTTTTTT. Protein sequence: CASSPRLRSLGELFF. V usage is TRBV5-6 and J usage is TRBJ2-2, with D unresolved. The ends were cut back, 4 bases at V and 7 bases at J, with 17 bases in the middle. This CDR3 has 15 amino acids. In germline, CDR1 is SGHDT, CDR2 YYEEEE.

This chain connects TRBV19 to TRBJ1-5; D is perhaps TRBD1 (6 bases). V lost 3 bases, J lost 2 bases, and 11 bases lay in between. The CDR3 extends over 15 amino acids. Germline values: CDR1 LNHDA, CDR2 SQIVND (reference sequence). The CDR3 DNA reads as TGTGCCAGTAGTATCGGATACAGGGGCAATCAGCCCCAGCATTTT. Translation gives CASSIGYRGNQPQHF.

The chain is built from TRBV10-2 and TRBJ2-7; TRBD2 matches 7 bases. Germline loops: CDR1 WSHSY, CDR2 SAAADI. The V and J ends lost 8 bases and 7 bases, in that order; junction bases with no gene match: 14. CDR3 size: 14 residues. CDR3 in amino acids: CASSGGYVAGEQYF. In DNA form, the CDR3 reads TGCGCCAGCTCGGGGGGTTACGTCGCGGGGGAGCAGTACTTC.

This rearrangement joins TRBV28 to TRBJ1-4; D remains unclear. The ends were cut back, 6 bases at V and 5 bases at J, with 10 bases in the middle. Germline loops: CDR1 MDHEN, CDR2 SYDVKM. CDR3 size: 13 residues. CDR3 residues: CASSLDGNEKLFF. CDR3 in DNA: TGTGCCAGCAGCCTAGACGGCAATGAAAAACTGTTTTTT.

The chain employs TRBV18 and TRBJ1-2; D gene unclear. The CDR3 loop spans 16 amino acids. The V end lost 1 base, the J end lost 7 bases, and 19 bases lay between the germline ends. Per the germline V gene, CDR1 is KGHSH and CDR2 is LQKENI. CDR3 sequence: CASSPRARPLRGGYTF. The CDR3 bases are TGTGCCAGCTCACCACGGGCAAGGCCCCTTCGGGGTGGCTACACCTTC. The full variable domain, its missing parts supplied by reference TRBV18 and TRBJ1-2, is NAGVMQNPRHLVRRRGQEARLRCSPMKGHSHVYWYRQLPEEGLKFMVYLQKENIIDESGMPKERFSAEFPKEGPSILRIQQVVRGDSAAYFCASSPRARPLRGGYTFGSGTRLTVV.

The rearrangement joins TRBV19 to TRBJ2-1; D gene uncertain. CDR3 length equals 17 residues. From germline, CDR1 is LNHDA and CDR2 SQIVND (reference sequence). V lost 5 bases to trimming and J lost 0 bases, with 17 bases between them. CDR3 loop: CASSPELTRLSYNEQFF. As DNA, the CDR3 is TGTGCCAGTAGTCCGGAACTAACGCGGCTCTCCTACAATGAGCAGTTCTTC.

The CDR3 reads CASIGRGTMSYTF. CDR3 bases: TGTGCCAGCATTGGACGGGGAACTATGAGCTACACCTTC. The gene calls are TRBV2 and TRBJ1-2, with unresolved D. CDR1 is SNHLY and CDR2 is FYNNEI in the germline V gene. The CDR3 sequence is 13 residues long. V shed 7 bases and J shed 9 bases, with 18 bases lying between them.

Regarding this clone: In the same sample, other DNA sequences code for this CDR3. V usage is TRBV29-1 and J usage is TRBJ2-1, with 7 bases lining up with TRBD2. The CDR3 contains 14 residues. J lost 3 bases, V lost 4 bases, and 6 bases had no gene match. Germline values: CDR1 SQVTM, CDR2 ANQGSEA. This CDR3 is CSVARTSLYNEQFF. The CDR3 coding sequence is TGCAGCGTTGCCCGGACTAGTCTCTACAATGAGCAGTTCTTC.

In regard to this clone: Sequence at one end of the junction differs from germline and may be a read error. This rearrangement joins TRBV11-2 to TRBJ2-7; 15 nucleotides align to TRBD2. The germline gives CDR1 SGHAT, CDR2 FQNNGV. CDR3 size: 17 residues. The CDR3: CASSIEAGTSGRYEQYF. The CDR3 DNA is TGTGCCAGCAGCATAGAAGCCGGGACTAGCGGGAGGTACGAGCAGTACTTC.

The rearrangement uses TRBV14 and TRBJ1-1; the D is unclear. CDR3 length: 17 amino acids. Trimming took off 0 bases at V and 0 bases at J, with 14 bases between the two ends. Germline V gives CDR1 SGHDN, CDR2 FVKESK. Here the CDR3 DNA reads TGTGCCAGCAGCCAAGATCGTACTTCACTAATGAACACTGAAGCTTTCTTT. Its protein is CASSQDRTSLMNTEAFF.

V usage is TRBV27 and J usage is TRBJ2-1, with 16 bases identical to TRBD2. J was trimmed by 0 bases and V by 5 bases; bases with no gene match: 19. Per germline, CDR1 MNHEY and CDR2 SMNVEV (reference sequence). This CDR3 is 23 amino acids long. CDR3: CASSTSGTSGRAPWRSSYNEQFF. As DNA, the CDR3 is TGTGCCAGCAGTACCTCCGGGACTAGCGGGAGGGCTCCTTGGAGGAGCTCCTACAATGAGCAGTTCTTC.

The CDR3 is CASSSSGGSSYEQYF. CDR3 DNA sequence: TGTGCCAGCAGTTCTAGCGGGGGTAGCTCCTACGAGCAGTACTTC. This chain links TRBV2 with TRBJ2-7, with TRBD2 matching 10 bases. The germline V gene has CDR1 SNHLY and CDR2 FYNNEI. This CDR3 has 15 residues. With V trimmed by 5 bases and J by 0 bases, 4 bases remained unmatched.

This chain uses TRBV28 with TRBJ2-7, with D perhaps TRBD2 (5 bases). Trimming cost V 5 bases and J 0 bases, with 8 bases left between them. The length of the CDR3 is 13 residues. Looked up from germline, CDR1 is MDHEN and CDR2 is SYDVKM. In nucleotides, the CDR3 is TGTGCCAGCAGTCCCGGGATCTCCTACGAGCAGTACTTC. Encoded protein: CASSPGISYEQYF.

CDR3 nucleotide sequence: TGTGCCAGCAGCCAAAAAGTACTAGCGGGAAACTCCTACGAGCAGTACTTC. Encoded protein: CASSQKVLAGNSYEQYF. V usage is TRBV3-1 (or the pseudogene TRBV3-2) and J usage is TRBJ2-7; 10 bases are shared with TRBD2. The CDR3 runs 17 residues. Germline assignment: CDR1 LGHDT and CDR2 YNNKEL (reference sequence). Germline trimming cut 2 bases from V and 0 bases from J; bases unmatched to any gene: 7.

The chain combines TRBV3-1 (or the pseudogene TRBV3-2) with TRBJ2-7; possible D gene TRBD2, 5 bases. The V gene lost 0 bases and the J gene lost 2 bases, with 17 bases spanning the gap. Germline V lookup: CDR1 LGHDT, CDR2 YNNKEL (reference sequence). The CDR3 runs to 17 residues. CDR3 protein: CASSQDREGPRTYEQYF. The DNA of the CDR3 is TGTGCCAGCAGCCAAGATCGAGAGGGCCCTCGGACCTACGAGCAGTACTTC.

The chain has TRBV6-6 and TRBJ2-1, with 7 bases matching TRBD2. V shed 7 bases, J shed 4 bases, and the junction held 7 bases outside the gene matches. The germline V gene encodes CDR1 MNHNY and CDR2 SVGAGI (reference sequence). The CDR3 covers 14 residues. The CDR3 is CASNPRLAYNEQFF. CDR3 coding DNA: TGTGCCAGCAATCCTCGACTAGCTTACAATGAGCAGTTCTTC.

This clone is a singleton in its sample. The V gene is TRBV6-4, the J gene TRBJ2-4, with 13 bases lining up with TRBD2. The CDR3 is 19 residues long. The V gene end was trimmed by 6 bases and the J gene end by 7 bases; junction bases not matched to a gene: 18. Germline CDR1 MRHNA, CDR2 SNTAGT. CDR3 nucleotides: TGTGCCAGCAGGGAAGAAACTAGCGGGAGGGCCCCAGGTCGGAACATTCAGTACTTC. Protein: CASREETSGRAPGRNIQYF.